This entry lists 10 T cell receptor beta chains sequenced from one sample in a study of blood T cells in healthy people across ages (dated by TCRdb to between 2015 and 2016). The library relied on 5' RACE. TCRdb records Illumina HiSeq 2500 as the sequencer. The second PCR ran for roughly 7 to 12 cycles and used a J-beta primer mix along with a sample-barcoded 5' primer. Using fastp at Q25 and MiXCR, TCRdb reprocessed the public reads and kept productive beta chains. Merged by CDR3 protein, the rows form single entries marked with the most common genes and DNA. The sample table lists 500,000 to 600,000 distinct CDR3 sequences, roughly 29% of them with a count of one. The top ten clones comprise 15% to 20% of the sample. Source material: blood. All receptors come from a woman aged 70 to 79 in good health.

This clonotype was counted only a few times. This chain uses TRBV4-3 with TRBJ1-2, with D possibly being TRBD1 (6 bases). Germline loops: CDR1 LGHNA, CDR2 YSLEER. V was pared by 3 bases and J by 0 bases, with 11 bases between. The CDR3 has 15 residues. In nucleotides, the CDR3 is TGCGCCAGCAGCCATACAGGGAGAACTAACTATGGCTACACCTTC. Translated: CASSHTGRTNYGYTF.

This clonotype has more than one count but fewer than ten. V usage is TRBV6-1 and J usage is TRBJ2-2; possible D gene TRBD2, 5 bases. Germline V gene lookup returns CDR1 MNHNS and CDR2 SASEGT. The V end lost 8 bases, the J end lost 7 bases, and 17 bases lay between the germline ends. The CDR3 length is 14 residues. The CDR3 DNA is TGTGCCAGCGTACAGAGGGCCTTGGACGGGGAGCTGTTTTTT. Amino acid sequence: CASVQRALDGELFF.

The rearrangement links TRBV4-1 to TRBJ2-3; D possibly corresponds to TRBD1 (5 bases). V was cut by 6 bases and J by 5 bases, with 15 bases left in between. The germline gives CDR1 MGHRA, CDR2 YSYEKL. This CDR3 region has 14 residues. CDR3 region: CASRPNLGLDTQYF. Here the CDR3 DNA reads TGCGCCAGCAGACCTAACCTGGGGCTAGATACGCAGTATTTT.

The gene calls are TRBV5-1 and TRBJ1-1, with D unresolved. The CDR3 has 13 residues. V lost 4 bases and J 2 bases, leaving 9 bases between the germline ends. In germline, CDR1 is SGHRS, CDR2 YFSETQ. The CDR3 protein is CASSPSPNTEAFF. The CDR3 nucleotides read TGCGCCAGCAGCCCCTCCCCCAACACTGAAGCTTTCTTT.

The gene calls are TRBV5-6 and TRBJ2-3; no clear D. This CDR3 contains 14 residues. CDR1 and CDR2 from the germline V gene are SGHDT and YYEEEE. V shed 3 bases and J shed 2 bases, with 10 bases lying between them. The CDR3 region has the DNA TGTGCCAGCAGCTCACCCGACTCCACAGATACGCAGTATTTT. Translated, it gives CASSSPDSTDTQYF.

This clonotype was counted between two and nine times. This chain joins TRBV5-5 and TRBJ2-2; 7 bases align to TRBD1. This CDR3 comprises 17 residues. After removal of 3 bases from V and 7 bases from J, the junction contained 15 bases not matched to a gene. Germline V gene data show CDR1 as SGHKS and CDR2 as YYEKEE (reference sequence). The CDR3 protein is CASSSWAGRGSIGELFF. The CDR3 DNA sequence: TGTGCCAGCAGCTCCTGGGCGGGCAGGGGGTCGATCGGGGAGCTGTTTTTT.

The V and J genes are TRBV29-1 and TRBJ2-1; D call uncertain. V lost 5 bases and J 8 bases, leaving 16 bases between the germline ends. This CDR3 contains 13 residues. Germline values: CDR1 SQVTM, CDR2 ANQGSEA. The CDR3 nucleotides read TGCAGCGTTCGTTTTGGCAGCGACCATGAGCAGTTCTTC. This encodes CSVRFGSDHEQFF.

This clonotype came up a few times. The rearrangement links TRBV11-3 to TRBJ2-4; D may be TRBD2 (8 bases). Germline V gene data show CDR1 as SGHNT and CDR2 as YENEEA. Trimming took 5 bases from V and 1 from J, leaving 18 bases between them. CDR3 size: 17 residues. The CDR3: CASSREGAESAKNIQYF. The CDR3 nucleotides read TGTGCCAGCAGCCGGGAGGGGGCAGAATCGGCCAAAAACATTCAGTACTTC.

The rearrangement links TRBV3-1 to TRBJ2-5, with D tentatively TRBD1 (5 bases). CDR1 LGHDT and CDR2 YNNKEL come from the germline V gene (reference sequence). This CDR3 spans 16 amino acids. V was shortened by 4 bases and J by 4 bases, with 19 bases between the two germline ends. CDR3 in DNA: TGTGCCAGCAGCCGGAATAGGGGCCTAGGTGGAGAGACCCAGTACTTC. It yields the protein CASSRNRGLGGETQYF.

The J gene is TRBJ2-5, the V gene TRBV20-1; D perhaps matches TRBD2 (6 bases). CDR3 length: 13 residues. CDR1 DFQATT and CDR2 SNEGSKA come from the germline V gene (reference sequence). V gave up 3 bases and J gave up 2 bases, with 10 bases separating them. The CDR3 loop reads CSAREGVQETQYF. For the CDR3, the DNA is TGCAGTGCTAGGGAGGGTGTTCAAGAGACCCAGTACTTC.